This T cell receptor beta chain is drawn from a study of cytomegalovirus exposure and HLA in healthy donors. Details on this clone: Its specificity is unknown.

Deletions cut 6 bases from V and 5 bases from J, with 10 bases between. This CDR3 region has 11 residues. From germline, CDR1 is DFQATT and CDR2 SNEGSKA (reference sequence). Profiled with immunoSEQ multiplex PCR; TCRdb holds only in-frame clones, not every one. The sample carries roughly 150,000 clones, more than 85% recorded once. Regarding the study as a whole: First-cohort TCR clusters were later found to tend to co-occur in the 120 validation repertoires.

Specimen: PBMCs. This chain uses TRBV20-1 with TRBJ1-2; no reliable D call. The TCR sequence derives from a man aged 18 to 35 in good health and CMV-seropositive. CDR3 DNA sequence: TGCAGTGCCGTTATATTGTATGGCTACACCTTC. Translation gives CSAVILYGYTF.